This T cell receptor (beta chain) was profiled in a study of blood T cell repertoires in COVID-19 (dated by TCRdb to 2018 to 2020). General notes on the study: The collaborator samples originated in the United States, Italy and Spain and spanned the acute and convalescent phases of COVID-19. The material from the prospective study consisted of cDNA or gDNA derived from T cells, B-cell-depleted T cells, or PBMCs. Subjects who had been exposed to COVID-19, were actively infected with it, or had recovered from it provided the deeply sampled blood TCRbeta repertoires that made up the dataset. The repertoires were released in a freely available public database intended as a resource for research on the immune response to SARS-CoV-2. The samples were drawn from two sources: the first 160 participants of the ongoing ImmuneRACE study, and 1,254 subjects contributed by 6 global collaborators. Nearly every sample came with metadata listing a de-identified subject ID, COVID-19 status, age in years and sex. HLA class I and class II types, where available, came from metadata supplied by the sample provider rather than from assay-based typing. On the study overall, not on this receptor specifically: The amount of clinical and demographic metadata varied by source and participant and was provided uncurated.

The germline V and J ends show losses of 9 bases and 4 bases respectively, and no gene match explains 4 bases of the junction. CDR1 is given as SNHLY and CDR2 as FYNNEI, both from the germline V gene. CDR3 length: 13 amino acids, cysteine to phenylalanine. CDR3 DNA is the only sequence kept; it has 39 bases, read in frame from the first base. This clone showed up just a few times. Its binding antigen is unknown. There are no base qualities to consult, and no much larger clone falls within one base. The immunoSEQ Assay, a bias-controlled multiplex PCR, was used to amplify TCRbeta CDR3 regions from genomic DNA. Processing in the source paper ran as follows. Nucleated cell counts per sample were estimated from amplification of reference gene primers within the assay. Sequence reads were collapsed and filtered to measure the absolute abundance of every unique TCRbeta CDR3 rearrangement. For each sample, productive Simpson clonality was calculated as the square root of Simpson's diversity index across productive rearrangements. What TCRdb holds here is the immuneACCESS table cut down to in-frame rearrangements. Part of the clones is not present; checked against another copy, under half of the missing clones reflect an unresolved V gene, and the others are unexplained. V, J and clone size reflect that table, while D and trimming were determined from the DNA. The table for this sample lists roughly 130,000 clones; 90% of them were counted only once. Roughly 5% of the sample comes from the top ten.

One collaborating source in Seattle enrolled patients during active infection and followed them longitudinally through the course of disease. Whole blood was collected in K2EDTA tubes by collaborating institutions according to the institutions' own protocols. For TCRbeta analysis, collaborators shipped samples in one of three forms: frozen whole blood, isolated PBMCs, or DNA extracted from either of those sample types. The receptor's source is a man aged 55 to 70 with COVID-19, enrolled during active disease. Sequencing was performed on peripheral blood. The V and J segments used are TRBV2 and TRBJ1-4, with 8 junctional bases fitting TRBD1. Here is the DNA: TGTGCCAGTGGGACAGGCCTTAATGAAAAACTGTTTTTT. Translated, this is CASGTGLNEKLFF.